This passage covers 20 T cell receptor beta chains from one sample sequenced in a study of shared clonotypes between healthy human individuals. Some clones are missing from TCRdb's copy, which holds only in-frame ones; the method was immunoSEQ multiplex PCR. Found here are roughly 2 million clones, 90% to 95% of them singletons; the top ten hold 0.13%. The sequencing input was naive CD4+ T cells sorted from blood. The subset here: CD45RA+ positively selected. The receptors stem from a man aged 18-30 years in good health.

This clone was picked up one time. J is TRBJ1-2 and V is TRBV10-3, with TRBD1 identical over 7 bases. The CDR3 sequence is 12 residues long. V shed 5 bases, J shed 8 bases, and the junction held 5 bases outside the gene matches. Germline V gene lookup returns CDR1 ENHRY and CDR2 SYGVKD. The CDR3 nucleotides are TGTGCCATCAGTCGACAGGGAAGCGGCTACACCTTC. It codes for CAISRQGSGYTF.

The genes are TRBV7-6 and TRBJ2-2, with TRBD1 matching 7 bases. The V and J ends lost 5 bases and 1 base, in that order; junction bases with no gene match: 7. The CDR3 contains 16 residues. From germline, CDR1 is SGHVS and CDR2 FNYEAQ. The CDR3 bases are TGTGCCAGCAGCGGCCGACAGGGAGTGAACACCGGGGAGCTGTTTTTT. Amino acids: CASSGRQGVNTGELFF.

The chain has TRBV30 and TRBJ1-1, with D unclear. The V gene's germline CDR1 is GTSNPN and CDR2 SVGIG (reference sequence). The CDR3 runs 13 residues. Trimming removed 0 bases at V and 6 bases at J, with 11 bases between. The CDR3 nucleotides are TGTGCCTGGAGTGTAAGGGCGGGGTCTGAAGCTTTCTTT. The encoded protein is CAWSVRAGSEAFF.

The J gene is TRBJ2-3, the V gene TRBV11-1; 9 nucleotides line up with TRBD2. Germline V lookup: CDR1 SGHAT, CDR2 FQDESV (reference sequence). The CDR3 has 16 amino acids. The ends lost 2 bases at V and 2 bases at J; junction bases unmatched: 5. CDR3 DNA sequence: TGTGCCAGCAGCTTAAACTTAGCGGGGGTCACAGATACGCAGTATTTT. This encodes CASSLNLAGVTDTQYF.

CDR3 in DNA: TGCGCCAGCAGCAGAACCGGGACAGGGGGATCTGGAAACACCATATATTTT. This encodes CASSRTGTGGSGNTIYF. The chain recombines TRBV5-1 with TRBJ1-3; 11 nucleotides agree with TRBD1. V was clipped by 4 bases and J by 1 base; unmatched bases: 7. This CDR3 contains 17 residues. Germline V lookup: CDR1 SGHRS, CDR2 YFSETQ.

The V and J genes are TRBV5-4 and TRBJ2-3; 9 bases are shared with TRBD1. Per the germline V gene, CDR1 is SGHNT and CDR2 is YYREEE (reference sequence). Trimming cost V 5 bases and J 5 bases; bases outside gene matches: 3. This CDR3 comprises 13 residues. The CDR3 DNA is TGTGCCAGCAGTCGACAGGGGGTAGATACGCAGTATTTT. Protein product: CASSRQGVDTQYF.

This clone was observed at least ten times. The chain couples TRBV28 to TRBJ1-3; no clear D. The CDR3 extends over 14 amino acids. The V end was cut by 10 bases, the J end by 2 bases, with 15 bases between. Per the germline V gene, CDR1 is MDHEN and CDR2 is SYDVKM. This chain's CDR3 is CATQEGVTGNTIYF. The CDR3 DNA sequence: TGTGCCACCCAAGAGGGAGTGACTGGAAACACCATATATTTT.

The V and J genes are TRBV6-1 and TRBJ2-7; no clear D gene. Germline V gene sequence: CDR1 MNHNS, CDR2 SASEGT. The ends were cut back, 8 bases at V and 4 bases at J, with 9 bases in the middle. The CDR3 has 11 residues. This CDR3 is CASGRSYEQYF. For the CDR3, the DNA is TGTGCCAGCGGTAGAAGTTACGAGCAGTACTTC.

The J gene is TRBJ2-5, the V gene TRBV30; 12 bases fit TRBD2. Trimming at V came to 4 bases and at J to 6 bases, leaving 6 bases not matched to a gene. Germline V gene lookup returns CDR1 GTSNPN and CDR2 SVGIG (reference sequence). The CDR3 loop spans 14 amino acids. CDR3 protein: CAWTPSGRGKTQYF. DNA for the CDR3: TGTGCCTGGACCCCTAGCGGGAGGGGGAAGACCCAGTACTTC.

V is TRBV28 and J is TRBJ2-7; perhaps TRBD2 as D (6 bases). The length of the CDR3 is 12 residues. CDR1 and CDR2 from the germline V gene are MDHEN and SYDVKM. V was shortened by 9 bases and J by 0 bases, with 9 bases between the two germline ends. CDR3 in DNA: TGTGCCAGTGAGACTAGCTCCTACGAGCAGTACTTC. It codes for CASETSSYEQYF.

The chain is built from TRBV2 and TRBJ2-4, with 7 positions matching TRBD2. CDR1 and CDR2 from the germline V gene are SNHLY and FYNNEI. The junction had 5 bases not matched to a gene; V was cut back by 5 bases and J by 1 base. The CDR3 spans 15 residues. The chain's CDR3 is CASSTSVFAKNIQYF. The CDR3 coding sequence is TGTGCCAGCAGTACTAGCGTATTCGCCAAAAACATTCAGTACTTC.

The V call is TRBV28, the J call TRBJ1-6, with a possible D match to TRBD1 (5 bases). Germline loops: CDR1 MDHEN, CDR2 SYDVKM. The CDR3 is made up of 15 amino acids. The V end lost 5 bases, the J end lost 3 bases, and 11 bases lay between the germline ends. The CDR3 bases are TGTGCCAGCAGTCCCCCAGGGTACTATAATTCACCCCTCCACTTT. Protein sequence: CASSPPGYYNSPLHF.

The chain recombines TRBV13 with TRBJ1-1; possibly TRBD1 for D (6 bases). CDR1 and CDR2 from the germline V gene are PRHDT and FYEKMQ (reference sequence). V shed 5 bases and J shed 4 bases, with 17 bases lying between them. The CDR3 has 15 amino acids. CDR3 sequence reads: CASSGGGGPVTEAFF. CDR3 nucleotide sequence: TGTGCCAGCAGCGGAGGCGGGGGCCCTGTCACTGAAGCTTTCTTT.

This chain connects TRBV29-1 to TRBJ1-5, with a tentative D call TRBD1 (5 bases). Germline V gene sequence: CDR1 SQVTM, CDR2 ANQGSEA. Trimming cost V 6 bases and J 5 bases, with 11 bases left between them. The CDR3 totals 12 residues. In nucleotides, the CDR3 is TGCAGCGTCGGTTGGGGGGATCAGCCCCAGCATTTT. This encodes CSVGWGDQPQHF.

V and J are TRBV11-2 and TRBJ1-2, with D maybe TRBD1 (5 bases). The CDR3 loop spans 14 amino acids. Trimming removed 0 bases from V and 4 bases from J, with 9 bases in between. CDR1 is SGHAT and CDR2 is FQNNGV in the germline V gene. CDR3 amino acids: CASSLDGGSYGYTF. CDR3 coding DNA: TGTGCCAGCAGCTTAGACGGGGGAAGCTATGGCTACACCTTC. Together with reference TRBV11-2 and TRBJ1-2, the CDR3 gives the full variable domain: EAGVAQSPRYKIIEKRQSVAFWCNPISGHATLYWYQQILGQGPKLLIQFQNNGVVDDSQLPKDRFSAERLKGVDSTLKIQPAKLEDSAVYLCASSLDGGSYGYTFGSGTRLTVV.

The chain has TRBV5-1 and TRBJ1-1; D is possibly TRBD1 (6 bases). CDR1 is SGHRS and CDR2 is YFSETQ in the germline V gene. The CDR3 has 15 amino acids. Trimming left V 4 bases short and J 4 bases short, with 17 bases between. The CDR3 protein is CASSPIPGASTEAFF. CDR3 DNA: TGCGCCAGCAGCCCTATACCAGGGGCGAGCACTGAAGCTTTCTTT.

This chain uses TRBV5-4 with TRBJ2-7; D might be TRBD2 (6 bases). The ends were cut back, 4 bases at V and 0 bases at J, with 17 bases in the middle. Germline CDR1 reads SGHNT; CDR2 reads YYREEE (reference sequence). The CDR3 runs to 16 residues. The CDR3 loop reads CASSPSGGSGSYEQYF. The CDR3 DNA reads TGTGCCAGCAGCCCCTCCGGAGGGAGTGGCTCCTACGAGCAGTACTTC.

This clone was recorded only once. This chain uses TRBV5-4 with TRBJ2-2; 9 nucleotides agree with TRBD1. Germline CDR1 reads SGHNT; CDR2 reads YYREEE (reference sequence). V gave up 4 bases and J gave up 3 bases; unmatched junction bases: 7. The CDR3 is made up of 16 amino acids. Here the CDR3 DNA reads TGTGCCAGCAGCACGGTGACAGGGGGAGACACCGGGGAGCTGTTTTTT. Protein: CASSTVTGGDTGELFF.

The V and J genes are TRBV5-4 and TRBJ2-5; D is undetermined. This CDR3 is 12 amino acids long. V was cut by 3 bases and J by 5 bases, with 8 bases left in between. CDR1 and CDR2 (germline): SGHNT, YYREEE (reference sequence). CDR3 region: CASSSTYETQYF. DNA for the CDR3: TGTGCCAGCAGCTCGACGTATGAGACCCAGTACTTC.

On this clone itself: Additional DNA sequences in this sample encode the identical CDR3. The chain is built from TRBV27 and TRBJ2-7, with D tentatively TRBD2 (5 bases). Germline CDR1 and CDR2: MNHEY and SMNVEV (reference sequence). V was pared by 2 bases and J by 4 bases, with 12 bases between. CDR3 length: 14 residues. CDR3 in DNA: TGTGCCAGCAGTTTAGTCCGGGGATCTTACGAGCAGTACTTC. Translated, it gives CASSLVRGSYEQYF.